This entry features one T cell receptor beta chain sequence. The CDR3 runs 16 residues. After removal of 1 base from V and 0 bases from J, the junction contained 8 bases not matched to a gene. CDR1 and CDR2 from the germline V gene are GTSNPN and SVGIG (reference sequence). Measured with immunoSEQ multiplex PCR; TCRdb has only the in-frame clones, and not every one. The data hold about 2,700 clones, with 55% to 65% observed a single time. This sample was included in a study of tumor-infiltrating lymphocytes in localized non-small cell lung cancer. This chain links TRBV30 with TRBJ1-1; 7 nucleotides align to TRBD1. Sequenced sample: uninvolved lung tissue not adjacent to the tumor. The origin of this receptor is a human donor with non-small cell lung cancer. The CDR3 bases are TGTGCCTGGAGTGGAGGTCGGACAGGAGTGAACACTGAAGCTTTCTTT. Its translation: CAWSGGRTGVNTEAFF.